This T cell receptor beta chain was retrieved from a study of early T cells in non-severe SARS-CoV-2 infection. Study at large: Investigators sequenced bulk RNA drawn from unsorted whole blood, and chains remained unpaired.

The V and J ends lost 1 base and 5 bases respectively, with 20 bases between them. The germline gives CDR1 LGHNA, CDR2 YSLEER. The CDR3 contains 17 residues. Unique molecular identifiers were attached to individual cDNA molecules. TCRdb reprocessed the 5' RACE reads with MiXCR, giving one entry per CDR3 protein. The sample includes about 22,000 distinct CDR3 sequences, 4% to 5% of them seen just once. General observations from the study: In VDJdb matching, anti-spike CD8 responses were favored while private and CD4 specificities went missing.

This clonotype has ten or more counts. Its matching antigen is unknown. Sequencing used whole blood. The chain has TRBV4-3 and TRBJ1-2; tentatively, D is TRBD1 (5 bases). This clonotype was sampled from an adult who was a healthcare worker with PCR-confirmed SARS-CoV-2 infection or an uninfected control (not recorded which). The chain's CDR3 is CASSQGGGLIGPYGYTF. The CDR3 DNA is TGCGCCAGCAGCCAAGGGGGGGGACTCATAGGACCTTATGGCTACACCTTC.